Below are 23 T cell receptor beta chains sequenced from a single sample in a study of control samples from healthy donors and cancer patients. Some clones are missing from TCRdb's copy, which holds only in-frame ones; the method was immunoSEQ multiplex PCR. The table includes about 51,000 clones, about four fifths detected once. The sequencing sample was made of blood. The receptors here all came from a man aged 70 or older in good health.

This clone has just a few counts. The genes are TRBV11-2 and TRBJ1-1; tentative D call: TRBD1 (6 bases). This CDR3 comprises 16 residues. Trimming stripped 5 bases from V and 7 bases from J, with 23 bases between. CDR1 and CDR2 from the germline V gene are SGHAT and FQNNGV. CDR3 sequence (DNA): TGTGCCAGCAGCCCTAACCCTAGGACAGAGCGAGGTGAAGCTTTCTTT. It specifies CASSPNPRTERGEAFF.

This clone appeared a few times. The chain recombines TRBV10-3 with TRBJ1-2, with 9 bases aligning to TRBD1. CDR1 ENHRY and CDR2 SYGVKD come from the germline V gene. V shed 4 bases, J shed 0 bases, and the junction held 6 bases outside the gene matches. The CDR3 runs 16 residues. The CDR3 nucleotides read TGTGCCATCAGTGCAAACCGGGACAGGGCTAACTATGGCTACACCTTC. It encodes CAISANRDRANYGYTF.

CDR3 sequence reads: CASSLGTSGRIVYEQYF. CDR3 nucleotide sequence: TGCGCCAGCAGCTTAGGGACTAGCGGGAGAATTGTTTACGAGCAGTACTTC. The V and J genes are TRBV5-1 and TRBJ2-7; 14 positions agree with TRBD2. Germline V lookup: CDR1 SGHRS, CDR2 YFSETQ. V shed 2 bases, J shed 4 bases, and the junction held 8 bases outside the gene matches. The CDR3 totals 17 residues.

The chain has TRBV28 and TRBJ1-4; D gene uncertain. This CDR3 contains 13 residues. V lost 2 bases and J lost 5, with 6 bases in between. Germline CDR1 and CDR2: MDHEN and SYDVKM. The CDR3 nucleotides are TGTGCCAGCAGTTTAGTACAGAATGAAAAACTGTTTTTT. It specifies CASSLVQNEKLFF.

This sequence joins TRBV6-1 and TRBJ1-2, with D maybe TRBD1 (6 bases). Per germline, CDR1 MNHNS and CDR2 SASEGT. CDR3 length equals 13 residues. Deletions cut 3 bases from V and 9 bases from J, with 14 bases between. The CDR3 DNA follows: TGTGCCAGCAGTGACCCACAGGGCCTGCGCTACACCTTC. It is translated as CASSDPQGLRYTF.

The rearrangement uses TRBV2 and TRBJ2-3, with a possible D match to TRBD2 (5 bases). V was cut by 4 bases and J by 6 bases, with 11 bases left in between. Germline assignment: CDR1 SNHLY and CDR2 FYNNEI. The CDR3 loop spans 13 amino acids. The CDR3 loop reads CASSVLDVDTQYF. The CDR3 region has the DNA TGTGCCAGCAGTGTACTAGACGTTGATACGCAGTATTTT.

V gene TRBV19 combines with J gene TRBJ1-6; D is uncertain. The CDR3 runs to 15 residues. V dropped 1 base and J dropped 6 bases, with 10 bases sitting between them. Germline V gene sequence: CDR1 LNHDA, CDR2 SQIVND (reference sequence). CDR3 coding DNA: TGTGCCAGTAGTATAGGCGGAAGACTTAATTCACCCCTCCACTTT. It is translated as CASSIGGRLNSPLHF.

The V call is TRBV4-1, the J call TRBJ1-4; weak D call: TRBD1 (6 bases). The CDR3 is made up of 14 amino acids. The V end was cut by 1 base, the J end by 8 bases, with 11 bases between. Germline CDR1 reads MGHRA; CDR2 reads YSYEKL. CDR3: CASSQGRGREKLFF. For the CDR3, the DNA is TGCGCCAGCAGCCAAGGCAGGGGTAGAGAAAAACTGTTTTTT.

The chain combines TRBV7-6 with TRBJ2-1, with 10 bases identical to TRBD2. The V gene end was trimmed by 5 bases and the J gene end by 1 base; junction bases not matched to a gene: 11. The germline gives CDR1 SGHVS, CDR2 FNYEAQ. This CDR3 spans 18 amino acids. The CDR3 here is CASSLRPSGGASYNEQFF. The CDR3 coding sequence is TGTGCCAGCAGCCTCAGACCAAGCGGGGGGGCGTCCTACAATGAGCAGTTCTTC. The complete variable domain, with remaining parts taken from reference TRBV7-6 and TRBJ2-1, reads GAGVSQSPRYKVTKRGQDVALRCDPISGHVSLYWYRQALGQGPEFLTYFNYEAQQDKSGLPNDRFSAERPEGSISTLTIQRTEQRDSAMYRCASSLRPSGGASYNEQFFGPGTRLTVL.

This chain connects TRBV13 to TRBJ2-7; D is possibly TRBD1 (6 bases). Germline V lookup: CDR1 PRHDT, CDR2 FYEKMQ (reference sequence). V was cut by 2 bases and J by 0 bases, with 14 bases left in between. CDR3 size: 16 residues. In nucleotides, the CDR3 is TGTGCCAGCAGCTTATTGGCAGGGGATGGCTCCTACGAGCAGTACTTC. Translation gives CASSLLAGDGSYEQYF.

The V gene is TRBV2, the J gene TRBJ1-1, with D maybe TRBD1 (5 bases). CDR3 size: 14 residues. Germline V gene lookup returns CDR1 SNHLY and CDR2 FYNNEI. Trimming shortened V by 4 bases and J by 3 bases, and 12 bases separated the two germline ends. CDR3 region: CASSVGGSHTEAFF. Written as DNA, the CDR3 is TGTGCCAGCAGTGTTGGGGGGTCGCACACTGAAGCTTTCTTT.

This clone has just one count. This chain uses TRBV29-1 with TRBJ2-1, with D unresolved. The CDR3 spans 10 residues. Trimming shortened V by 4 bases and J by 6 bases, and 4 bases separated the two germline ends. The germline CDR1 and CDR2 sequences are SQVTM and ANQGSEA. The chain's CDR3 is CSVGSNEQFF. The CDR3 DNA follows: TGCAGCGTTGGTTCCAATGAGCAGTTCTTC.

V is TRBV13 and J is TRBJ2-3; TRBD2 is a possible D gene (5 bases). The germline V gene has CDR1 PRHDT and CDR2 FYEKMQ (reference sequence). The CDR3 loop spans 13 amino acids. V lost 2 bases to trimming and J lost 2 bases, with 5 bases between them. The CDR3 loop is CASSLLATDTQYF. CDR3 bases: TGTGCCAGCAGCTTACTAGCCACAGATACGCAGTATTTT.

The genes are TRBV2 and TRBJ2-7; 9 nucleotides match TRBD1. V shed 5 bases and J 4 bases; nucleotides not matched to a gene: 6. The V gene's germline CDR1 is SNHLY and CDR2 FYNNEI. The CDR3 is made up of 14 amino acids. CDR3 amino acids: CASSRGTGMYEQYF. CDR3 DNA sequence: TGTGCCAGCAGTCGCGGGACAGGGATGTACGAGCAGTACTTC.

The chain employs TRBV18 and TRBJ2-1, with 9 bases matching TRBD1. The CDR3 is 15 amino acids. Germline-derived CDR1 and CDR2 are KGHSH and LQKENI. The V and J ends lost 5 bases and 10 bases, in that order; junction bases with no gene match: 12. CDR3 in DNA: TGTGCCAGCTCATCCCTGCCCGGGACAGGGAACGAGCAGTTCTTC. It is translated as CASSSLPGTGNEQFF.

The chain employs TRBV28 and TRBJ1-1; D is unclear. Germline V gene lookup returns CDR1 MDHEN and CDR2 SYDVKM. V was pared by 4 bases and J by 8 bases, with 14 bases between. This CDR3 is built from 13 residues. CDR3 DNA sequence: TGTGCCAGCAGTTCTCGCCATTTGGGCGAAGCTTTCTTT. Encoded protein: CASSSRHLGEAFF.

The genes are TRBV19 and TRBJ2-4, with 9 positions matching TRBD1. Germline CDR1 and CDR2: LNHDA and SQIVND (reference sequence). The CDR3 consists of 14 residues. With V trimmed by 1 base and J by 7 bases, 2 bases remained unmatched. The CDR3: CASSIVGQGNIQYF. The DNA for the CDR3 is TGTGCCAGTAGTATAGTAGGACAGGGGAACATTCAGTACTTC.

The CDR3 coding sequence is TGTGCCAGCAGTCCGCCCGCGGGGTTGGAAAAACTGTTTTTT. Protein sequence: CASSPPAGLEKLFF. The chain combines TRBV28 with TRBJ1-4; D gene unclear. This CDR3 is built from 14 residues. Trimming removed 5 bases from V and 8 bases from J, with 15 bases in between. Germline-derived CDR1 and CDR2 are MDHEN and SYDVKM.

J is TRBJ2-2 and V is TRBV2; TRBD2 might be the D (5 bases). The germline V and J ends were trimmed by 5 bases and 3 bases, with 10 bases remaining between them. The CDR3 runs 14 residues. Germline V lookup: CDR1 SNHLY, CDR2 FYNNEI. The CDR3 spells CASSTGRYTGELFF. CDR3 nucleotide sequence: TGTGCCAGCAGTACGGGGAGATACACCGGGGAGCTGTTTTTT.

The V and J genes are TRBV27 and TRBJ1-5; 7 bases are shared with TRBD1. The CDR3 contains 15 residues. Trimming removed 2 bases from V and 3 bases from J; junction bases left unmatched: 4. Germline V gives CDR1 MNHEY, CDR2 SMNVEV (reference sequence). CDR3 DNA: TGTGCCAGCAGTTTAAGGGGGCCGTCCAATCAGCCCCAGCATTTT. Its protein product is CASSLRGPSNQPQHF.

The CDR3 DNA follows: TGTGCCAGCAGCCAATCAAGACTAGCGGGAGTTCTCGAGCAGTACTTC. It translates to CASSQSRLAGVLEQYF. The rearrangement joins TRBV4-2 to TRBJ2-7; TRBD2 matches 12 bases. V was pared by 2 bases and J by 6 bases, with 8 bases of the junction left unmatched. CDR3 length: 16 amino acids. Germline V gene sequence: CDR1 LGHNA, CDR2 YNFKEQ.

V is TRBV11-2 and J is TRBJ2-3; D unclear. The CDR3 contains 12 residues. With 3 bases removed from V and 10 bases from J, the gap between germline ends came to 11 bases. Per the germline V gene, CDR1 is SGHAT and CDR2 is FQNNGV. This CDR3 reads CASSFPRAAQYF. As DNA, the CDR3 is TGTGCCAGCAGCTTCCCACGGGCGGCGCAGTATTTT.

The CDR3 region has the DNA TGTGCCAGCAGTCTCACGACGAACTATGGCTACACCTTC. This translates into CASSLTTNYGYTF. The chain recombines TRBV28 with TRBJ1-2; unclear D gene. The V end was cut by 5 bases, the J end by 2 bases, with 9 bases between. The germline gives CDR1 MDHEN, CDR2 SYDVKM. CDR3 length: 13 residues.